This entry lists 21 T cell receptor beta chains sequenced from one sample in a study of CD8 T cells in ankylosing spondylitis. In TCRdb, the 5' RACE reads were re-called with MiXCR into one record per CDR3 protein. Among 340,000 or so distinct CDR3 sequences listed, roughly 14% were seen once. The material sequenced was blood, either unsorted or a sorted T cell fraction (not recorded which). The receptors stem from a male donor with ankylosing spondylitis or in good health (not recorded which).

The DNA of the CDR3 is TGTGCCAGCAGCTCACTTTCCGGGACAAGATGGGGCTACACCTTC. It translates to CASSSLSGTRWGYTF. The V and J genes are TRBV11-2 and TRBJ1-2; TRBD1 is a possible D gene (6 bases). The CDR3 runs 15 residues. V was shortened by 4 bases and J by 8 bases, with 20 bases between the two germline ends. The germline V gene encodes CDR1 SGHAT and CDR2 FQNNGV.

The chain couples TRBV2 to TRBJ2-3, with D possibly being TRBD2 (5 bases). This CDR3 is built from 16 residues. Trimming stripped 7 bases from V and 8 bases from J, with 25 bases between. Germline V gene sequence: CDR1 SNHLY, CDR2 FYNNEI. The chain's CDR3 is CASTASEGYNPGTQYF. CDR3 DNA: TGTGCCAGCACCGCGAGTGAGGGTTACAACCCCGGTACGCAGTATTTT.

The chain links TRBV10-2 to TRBJ2-3, with TRBD2 as a possible D gene (6 bases). Germline lookup yields CDR1 WSHSY and CDR2 SAAADI. V lost 5 bases and J lost 3, with 12 bases in between. The CDR3 is 14 residues long. CDR3 DNA sequence: TGCGCCAGCAGTCCCCTAGCGAGAACAGATACGCAGTATTTT. As protein: CASSPLARTDTQYF.

The chain joins TRBV5-1 to TRBJ1-5; D is undetermined. V lost 3 bases and J lost 5, with 9 bases in between. The V gene's germline CDR1 is SGHRS and CDR2 YFSETQ. The CDR3 covers 13 residues. The CDR3 coding sequence is TGCGCCAGCAGCTCCGGCCAGCATCAGCCCCAGCATTTT. This gives the protein CASSSGQHQPQHF. Combining the CDR3 with reference TRBV5-1 and TRBJ1-5 gives the whole variable domain KAGVTQTPRYLIKTRGQQVTLSCSPISGHRSVSWYQQTPGQGLQFLFEYFSETQRNKGNFPGRFSGRQFSNSRSEMNVSTLELGDSALYLCASSSGQHQPQHFGDGTRLSIL.

The rearrangement joins TRBV30 to TRBJ2-4; D is undetermined. Trimming took off 3 bases at V and 0 bases at J, with 12 bases between the two ends. The CDR3 extends over 15 amino acids. CDR1 is GTSNPN and CDR2 is SVGIG in the germline V gene (reference sequence). Here the CDR3 reads CAWRDGSLAKNIQYF. The CDR3 region has the DNA TGTGCCTGGAGGGACGGTAGTCTAGCCAAAAACATTCAGTACTTC.

There are many counts of this clonotype. The chain couples TRBV12-3 or TRBV12-4 to TRBJ2-3; 9 nucleotides agree with TRBD2. This CDR3 contains 15 residues. The ends lost 5 bases at V and 1 base at J; junction bases unmatched: 4. The CDR3 protein is CASSPIAGGTDTQYF. DNA of the CDR3: TGTGCCAGCAGTCCGATAGCGGGAGGCACAGATACGCAGTATTTT.

This clonotype was counted between two and nine times. V is TRBV20-1 and J is TRBJ1-2, with 9 bases fitting TRBD1. Germline CDR1 reads DFQATT; CDR2 reads SNEGSKA (reference sequence). Germline trimming cut 3 bases from V and 7 bases from J; bases unmatched to any gene: 9. The CDR3 covers 14 residues. The CDR3 coding sequence is TGCAGTGCTAGTAAGGGACAGGGATTTGGTGGCTACACCTTC. Translation: CSASKGQGFGGYTF.

The table lists this clonotype with a few counts. V usage is TRBV11-2 and J usage is TRBJ2-3, with TRBD2 matching 9 bases. Germline lookup yields CDR1 SGHAT and CDR2 FQNNGV. The trim removed 3 bases at V and 0 bases at J, leaving 7 bases unmatched. This CDR3 region has 17 residues. The CDR3 loop reads CASSFDPTSGSTDTQYF. The DNA for the CDR3 is TGTGCCAGCAGCTTCGATCCGACTAGCGGTAGCACAGATACGCAGTATTTT.

V is TRBV12-3 or TRBV12-4 and J is TRBJ2-2, with unresolved D. V lost 3 bases, J lost 0 bases, and 8 bases lay in between. This CDR3 contains 15 residues. For the CDR3, the DNA is TGTGCCAGCAGTTTTCGCACTGCGAACACCGGGGAGCTGTTTTTT. As protein: CASSFRTANTGELFF.

This clonotype has just one count. A read error is possible here, since a much larger clone lies one base away. The chain recombines TRBV20-1 with TRBJ2-1; D is possibly TRBD1 (6 bases). The CDR3 runs to 12 residues. Germline CDR1 reads DFQATT; CDR2 reads SNEGSKA (reference sequence). In DNA, the CDR3 is TGCAGAGCTCCACAGGGTTCGGATGAGCAGTTCTTC. Translated, it gives CRAPQGSDEQFF.

The V call is TRBV10-2, the J call TRBJ2-5, with no clear D. The CDR3 sequence is 12 residues long. The germline V and J ends were trimmed by 3 bases and 1 base, with 3 bases remaining between them. Germline V gene sequence: CDR1 WSHSY, CDR2 SAAADI. The CDR3 region is CASSDLQETQYF. The CDR3 coding sequence is TGCGCCAGCAGTGACCTCCAAGAGACCCAGTACTTC.

This clonotype has only a few counts. V usage is TRBV6-5 and J usage is TRBJ1-1, with TRBD1 as a possible D gene (5 bases). Germline V CDR1 and CDR2: MNHEY, SVGAGI. This CDR3 contains 15 residues. The V end was cut by 2 bases, the J end by 0 bases, with 10 bases between. The CDR3 here is CASSYDARVNTEAFF. CDR3 nucleotides: TGTGCCAGCAGTTACGATGCCAGGGTGAACACTGAAGCTTTCTTT.

This clonotype has only a few counts. V and J are TRBV29-1 and TRBJ2-2; 7 positions agree with TRBD1. Trimming removed 5 bases from V and 1 base from J; junction bases left unmatched: 7. CDR3 length equals 15 residues. The germline gives CDR1 SQVTM, CDR2 ANQGSEA. CDR3 region: CSVSPGTENTGELFF. In DNA form, the CDR3 reads TGCAGCGTTTCCCCCGGGACAGAGAACACCGGGGAGCTGTTTTTT.

This clonotype was observed a few times. V usage is TRBV2 and J usage is TRBJ2-5; D possibly corresponds to TRBD1 (5 bases). The V end was cut by 2 bases, the J end by 5 bases, with 21 bases between. This CDR3 is built from 17 residues. CDR1 SNHLY and CDR2 FYNNEI come from the germline V gene. CDR3 nucleotide sequence: TGTGCCAGCAGTGAAATTGTTGGGCAGGGCACGATGGAGACCCAGTACTTC. Translated: CASSEIVGQGTMETQYF.

The chain couples TRBV9 to TRBJ2-1, with D possibly matching TRBD2 (5 bases). The V and J ends lost 4 bases and 11 bases respectively, with 13 bases between them. Germline lookup yields CDR1 SGDLS and CDR2 YYNGEE. The CDR3 covers 12 residues. In nucleotides, the CDR3 is TGTGCCAGCAGCCCGGAGGAGTTTCAGCAGTTCTTC. This gives the protein CASSPEEFQQFF.

The CDR3 loop reads CASSLEPGVRQPQHF. The DNA of the CDR3 is TGCGCCAGCAGCTTGGAACCGGGGGTAAGGCAGCCCCAGCATTTT. This chain connects TRBV5-1 to TRBJ1-5, with D perhaps matching TRBD1 (5 bases). The germline V and J ends were trimmed by 0 bases and 7 bases, with 14 bases remaining between them. CDR3 size: 15 residues. Looked up from germline, CDR1 is SGHRS and CDR2 is YFSETQ.

The chain combines TRBV5-2 with TRBJ2-7. TRBV5-2 is assigned pseudogene status. The CDR3 spans 12 residues. CDR3 DNA: TGTGCCAGCAACAGGGTCGATGACGAGCAGTACTTC. It codes for CASNRVDDEQYF.

At least ten counts were recorded for this clonotype. The chain carries TRBV12-3 or TRBV12-4 and TRBJ2-1, with a tentative D call TRBD2 (7 bases). V dropped 1 base and J dropped 9 bases, with 16 bases sitting between them. The CDR3 is made up of 15 amino acids. This CDR3 is CASSLGPGGGGEQFF. The CDR3 DNA sequence: TGTGCCAGCAGTTTAGGTCCGGGAGGAGGGGGTGAGCAGTTCTTC.

V and J are TRBV12-3 or TRBV12-4 and TRBJ2-6, with D hard to call. The CDR3 is 15 residues long. V lost 7 bases, J lost 2 bases, and 12 bases lay in between. The CDR3 is CASTHKYPGANVLTF. The CDR3 DNA reads as TGTGCCAGCACTCACAAGTACCCTGGGGCCAACGTCCTGACTTTC.

This clonotype showed up just a few times. The J gene is TRBJ2-1, the V gene TRBV3-1; no reliable D call. CDR1 is LGHDT, CDR2 YNNKEL, per germline (reference sequence). V was cut by 3 bases and J by 7 bases, with 10 bases left in between. This CDR3 spans 13 amino acids. In DNA form, the CDR3 reads TGTGCCAGCAGCCACCCCTCACGGAATGAGCAGTTCTTC. Encoded protein: CASSHPSRNEQFF.

This clonotype was seen a few times. The J gene is TRBJ2-5, the V gene TRBV12-3 or TRBV12-4; D gene uncertain. This CDR3 has 11 amino acids. The V gene lost 1 base and the J gene lost 8 bases, with 5 bases spanning the gap. The CDR3 DNA follows: TGTGCCAGCAGTTTAGGGGTAACCCAGTACTTC. It yields the protein CASSLGVTQYF.